The clone carrying this TCR beta chain was seen only a few times. These data belong to a study of blood T cell repertoires in COVID-19. About the research overall: The samples span acute and convalescent COVID-19 from the United States, Italy and Spain.

Allocation to cohorts depended on clinical history reported by the participants. Someone with COVID-19 had been met by exposed participants within 2 weeks before study entry. The CDR3 is 15 residues long. The junction had 5 bases not matched to a gene; V was cut back by 7 bases and J by 0 bases. Germline V gene data show CDR1 as MRHNA and CDR2 as SNTAGT. In the original processing: Estimated nucleated cell counts came from reference gene primer amplification. Method: immunoSEQ multiplex PCR; TCRdb's copy keeps in-frame clones and lacks some. V, J and clone size were drawn from that table, and D and trimming were deduced from the DNA. The sample records some 300,000 clones, 85% to 90% being singletons.

The gene calls are TRBV6-4 and TRBJ2-2; 7 positions agree with TRBD1. Input material: PBMCs or T cells enriched from blood (not recorded which). The source of this sequence is a woman in her fifties or sixties who had been exposed to COVID-19. CDR3 sequence (DNA): TGTGCCAGCATGGACAGGCCAACGAACACCGGGGAGCTGTTTTTT. It codes for CASMDRPTNTGELFF.